This entry concerns a single T cell receptor (beta chain). V shed 7 bases and J shed 5 bases, with 14 bases lying between them. CDR3 length: 13 amino acids. Germline CDR1 reads WSHSY; CDR2 reads SAAADI. Original methodology: From reference gene primer amplification, estimates of nucleated cell counts were derived. Sequencing used immunoSEQ multiplex PCR; TCRdb keeps in-frame clones, though not all of them. V, J and clone size derive from that table, while D and trimming were established from the DNA sequence. The table lists tens of thousands of clones, under 90% of them singletons, with about 42% in the top ten. This specimen belongs to a study of blood T cell repertoires in COVID-19. Background on the study: Some COVID-19 samples were acute and others convalescent; all came from the United States, Italy and Spain. Nucleic acid was either cDNA or gDNA, and it came from T cells, B-cell-depleted T cells, or PBMCs.

The sequenced sample was peripheral blood. The chain links TRBV10-2 to TRBJ1-2, with D possibly matching TRBD1 (5 bases). This receptor was obtained from a woman older than 75 with acute or convalescent COVID-19. CDR3 DNA sequence: TGCGCCAGCACCTTTGACAGCCTTTATGGCTACACCTTC. Translated, it gives CASTFDSLYGYTF.